The 29 T cell receptor beta chains listed next were all sequenced from one sample in a study of beta chain features in type 1 diabetes. cDNA synthesis used the whole RNA isolate, giving expressed TCRB sequences. Only in-frame clones appear in the TCRdb table, and some are missing; sequencing was by immunoSEQ multiplex PCR. The data contain about 330,000 clones, approximately 11% of them singletons. The sequenced sample consisted of naive CD4+ T cells from blood. Receptor source: a woman between 25 and 40 years old in good health.

The genes are TRBV12-5 and TRBJ2-3, with 7 bases that match TRBD2. Germline trimming cut 0 bases from V and 2 bases from J; bases unmatched to any gene: 8. Germline V gene data show CDR1 as LGHNT and CDR2 as FRNRAP. The CDR3 contains 17 residues. CDR3 in amino acids: CASGLVSASGPTDTQYF. For the CDR3, the DNA is TGTGCTAGTGGTTTGGTATCCGCTAGCGGTCCCACAGATACGCAGTATTTT.

The chain couples TRBV9 to TRBJ2-5, with D possibly matching TRBD2 (6 bases). With 3 bases removed from V and 9 bases from J, the gap between germline ends came to 15 bases. Germline CDR1 reads SGDLS; CDR2 reads YYNGEE. The CDR3 is 13 amino acids. The CDR3 here is CASSGQAGRAQYF. CDR3 nucleotides: TGTGCCAGCAGCGGTCAAGCGGGTCGGGCCCAGTACTTC. Supplemented by reference TRBV9 and TRBJ2-5, the full variable domain reads DSGVTQTPKHLITATGQRVTLRCSPRSGDLSVYWYQQSLDQGLQFLIQYYNGEERAKGNILERFSAQQFPDLHSELNLSSLELGDSALYFCASSGQAGRAQYFGPGTRLLVL.

The chain's CDR3 is CASSLATGDPYEQYF. As DNA, the CDR3 is TGCGCCAGCAGCTTGGCGACAGGGGACCCCTACGAGCAGTACTTC. This chain joins TRBV5-1 and TRBJ2-7; 8 bases match TRBD1. The CDR3 loop spans 15 amino acids. V was pared by 0 bases and J by 2 bases, with 4 bases of the junction left unmatched. CDR1 SGHRS and CDR2 YFSETQ come from the germline V gene. Filled out from reference TRBV5-1 and TRBJ2-7, the complete variable domain reads KAGVTQTPRYLIKTRGQQVTLSCSPISGHRSVSWYQQTPGQGLQFLFEYFSETQRNKGNFPGRFSGRQFSNSRSEMNVSTLELGDSALYLCASSLATGDPYEQYFGPGTRLTVT.

The CDR3 DNA reads TGCGCCAGCAGCCAAGATGGCCAGAAGGACAGGCATCTCTCTGAAGCTTTCTTT. It translates to CASSQDGQKDRHLSEAFF. V usage is TRBV4-3 and J usage is TRBJ1-1; 7 nucleotides line up with TRBD1. Germline V gene sequence: CDR1 LGHNA, CDR2 YSLEER. The junction had 16 bases not matched to a gene; V was cut back by 0 bases and J by 6 bases. The CDR3 has 18 amino acids.

This clone has more than one count but fewer than ten. This chain links TRBV7-2 with TRBJ2-7; tentative D call: TRBD2 (6 bases). The V gene's germline CDR1 is SGHTA and CDR2 FQGNSA. This CDR3 spans 13 amino acids. Trimming cost V 0 bases and J 6 bases, with 9 bases left between them. This CDR3 reads CASSLALGSEQYF. As DNA, the CDR3 is TGTGCCAGCAGCTTAGCGCTCGGGAGCGAGCAGTACTTC.

This clone has more than one count but fewer than ten. CDR3 sequence: CAWRPQGGEQFF. The CDR3 DNA reads TGTGCCTGGAGACCACAAGGGGGTGAGCAGTTCTTC. The V and J genes are TRBV30 and TRBJ2-1, with D possibly being TRBD1 (6 bases). Trimming took 3 bases from V and 9 from J, leaving 12 bases between them. This CDR3 has 12 amino acids. Germline lookup yields CDR1 GTSNPN and CDR2 SVGIG (reference sequence).

The gene calls are TRBV10-3 and TRBJ2-1; 7 bases map to TRBD2. The CDR3 extends over 16 amino acids. The germline gives CDR1 ENHRY, CDR2 SYGVKD. The V segment lost 1 base and the J segment 6 bases; nucleotides outside the gene matches: 9. CDR3 loop: CAISEFGTSVGNEQFF. Here the CDR3 DNA reads TGTGCCATCAGTGAGTTTGGTACTAGCGTTGGCAATGAGCAGTTCTTC.

This clone has just a few counts. The chain joins TRBV29-1 to TRBJ2-7; maybe TRBD2 (6 bases). Trimming left V 4 bases short and J 1 base short, with 8 bases between. Per germline, CDR1 SQVTM and CDR2 ANQGSEA. CDR3 length: 12 amino acids. Here the CDR3 DNA reads TGCAGCGTTGTGGAGGGTTCCTACGAGCAGTACTTC. This codes for CSVVEGSYEQYF.

This clone came up a few times. V is TRBV19 and J is TRBJ2-7; 8 bases agree with TRBD1. V dropped 4 bases and J dropped 2; count of bases not matched to a gene: 7. Per the germline V gene, CDR1 is LNHDA and CDR2 is SQIVND (reference sequence). The CDR3 has 15 amino acids. The CDR3 DNA follows: TGTGCCAGTAGTACGCCGGGACAGGTGACCTACGAGCAGTACTTC. This gives the protein CASSTPGQVTYEQYF.

With regard to this clone: This sample includes further DNA sequences coding for the same CDR3. The V and J genes are TRBV19 and TRBJ2-1; 8 bases map to TRBD1. Unmatched junction bases numbered 4, after V lost 6 bases and J lost 0 bases. This CDR3 region has 15 residues. CDR1 is LNHDA, CDR2 SQIVND, per germline (reference sequence). The DNA for the CDR3 is TGTGCCAGTAGAAACAGGGGGAGCTCCTACAATGAGCAGTTCTTC. It encodes CASRNRGSSYNEQFF. Complete variable domain (other parts from reference TRBV19 and TRBJ2-1): DGGITQSPKYLFRKEGQNVTLSCEQNLNHDAMYWYRQDPGQGLRLIYYSQIVNDFQKGDIAEGYSVSREKKESFPLTVTSAQKNPTAFYLCASRNRGSSYNEQFFGPGTRLTVL.

This chain links TRBV11-3 with TRBJ2-5; D ambiguous. The CDR3 totals 13 residues. Germline lookup yields CDR1 SGHNT and CDR2 YENEEA. V was cut by 1 base and J by 5 bases, with 8 bases left in between. The DNA of the CDR3 is TGTGCCAGCAGCTTAGCCGGGTCCGAGACCCAGTACTTC. It encodes CASSLAGSETQYF.

V usage is TRBV29-1 and J usage is TRBJ1-5, with 11 positions matching TRBD1. The V and J ends lost 4 bases and 7 bases, in that order; junction bases with no gene match: 3. The germline CDR1 and CDR2 sequences are SQVTM and ANQGSEA. CDR3 size: 13 residues. CDR3 DNA sequence: TGCAGCGTTGCCGGGACAGGGGGACAGCCCCAGCATTTT. This codes for CSVAGTGGQPQHF.

The rearrangement links TRBV5-6 to TRBJ1-2; D is undetermined. Germline loops: CDR1 SGHDT, CDR2 YYEEEE. The length of the CDR3 is 14 residues. V shed 2 bases and J shed 2 bases, with 10 bases lying between them. CDR3 DNA sequence: TGTGCCAGCAGCTTATACCGAGTAAACTATGGCTACACCTTC. The encoded protein is CASSLYRVNYGYTF.

Only a few counts were recorded for this clone. The chain is built from TRBV15 and TRBJ2-1, with 9 nucleotides matching TRBD2. The CDR3 extends over 17 amino acids. Looked up from germline, CDR1 is LNHNV and CDR2 is YYDKDF (reference sequence). The J segment lost 10 bases and the V segment lost 1 base, leaving 14 bases of the junction unmatched. The CDR3 bases are TGTGCCACCAGCAGAGCTGTTGTGGCGGGAGGGATAAGAGAGCAGTTCTTC. This encodes CATSRAVVAGGIREQFF.

The table lists this clone with a few counts. This chain uses TRBV30 with TRBJ1-2; no firm D call. Germline-derived CDR1 and CDR2 are GTSNPN and SVGIG (reference sequence). This CDR3 is built from 12 residues. V gave up 3 bases and J gave up 4 bases, with 9 bases separating them. The CDR3 DNA sequence: TGTGCCTGGAGCTCATTACTCTATGGCTACACCTTC. Translating it yields CAWSSLLYGYTF.

This chain links TRBV30 with TRBJ1-3; no firm D call. Germline CDR1 and CDR2: GTSNPN and SVGIG (reference sequence). The CDR3 length is 16 residues. Trimming took 2 bases from V and 0 from J, leaving 14 bases between them. CDR3 amino acids: CAWSPPSSSSGNTIYF. The CDR3 DNA sequence: TGTGCCTGGAGTCCGCCGTCCTCCAGCTCTGGAAACACCATATATTTT.

The sample holds a few counts of this clone. The CDR3, as DNA: TGTGCCAGCAGCATCGACAGGGGAGCTTTGTACTTC. It specifies CASSIDRGALYF. This chain links TRBV6-5 with TRBJ2-5, with 8 bases matching TRBD1. V was clipped by 6 bases and J by 13 bases; unmatched bases: 10. This CDR3 has 12 residues. CDR1 is MNHEY and CDR2 is SVGAGI in the germline V gene.

The rearrangement links TRBV18 to TRBJ1-1; D is ambiguous. Deletions cut 0 bases from V and 3 bases from J, with 11 bases between. Germline V CDR1 and CDR2: KGHSH, LQKENI. The CDR3 is 15 residues long. For the CDR3, the DNA is TGTGCCAGCTCACCACCGCCCCATCCGGACACTGAAGCTTTCTTT. Its translation: CASSPPPHPDTEAFF.

The table lists this clone with a few counts. The chain links TRBV6-6 to TRBJ2-7, with D possibly matching TRBD1 (6 bases). The V end was cut by 6 bases, the J end by 3 bases, with 12 bases between. Germline V gene data show CDR1 as MNHNY and CDR2 as SVGAGI (reference sequence). The CDR3 sequence is 13 residues long. CDR3 bases: TGTGCCAGCAGGGACAGACGCTACTACGAGCAGTACTTC. It codes for CASRDRRYYEQYF.

This clone was observed a handful of times. V and J are TRBV5-1 and TRBJ2-5; 9 bases map to TRBD1. Germline assignment: CDR1 SGHRS and CDR2 YFSETQ. This CDR3 is built from 13 residues. The junction had 3 bases not matched to a gene; V was cut back by 4 bases and J by 5 bases. The CDR3 DNA reads TGCGCCAGCAGCGGGACAGGGAGGGAGACCCAGTACTTC. This gives the protein CASSGTGRETQYF. The full variable domain, its missing parts supplied by reference TRBV5-1 and TRBJ2-5, is KAGVTQTPRYLIKTRGQQVTLSCSPISGHRSVSWYQQTPGQGLQFLFEYFSETQRNKGNFPGRFSGRQFSNSRSEMNVSTLELGDSALYLCASSGTGRETQYFGPGTRLLVL.

V is TRBV9 and J is TRBJ2-3; D is unclear. Germline CDR1 reads SGDLS; CDR2 reads YYNGEE. The CDR3 covers 15 residues. V was shortened by 0 bases and J by 0 bases, with 8 bases between the two germline ends. CDR3 nucleotides: TGTGCCAGCAGCGTAGCTCCGGGTAGCACAGATACGCAGTATTTT. Amino acid sequence: CASSVAPGSTDTQYF.

This chain uses TRBV9 with TRBJ2-5, with 7 nucleotides matching TRBD2. The germline V gene encodes CDR1 SGDLS and CDR2 YYNGEE. CDR3 length equals 15 residues. V was pared by 2 bases and J by 5 bases, with 9 bases of the junction left unmatched. CDR3: CASSVLSRAGETQYF. Written as DNA, the CDR3 is TGTGCCAGCAGCGTGCTTTCCAGAGCGGGGGAGACCCAGTACTTC.

This clone came up a few times. V is TRBV14 and J is TRBJ1-4; tentative D call: TRBD1 (5 bases). CDR3 length equals 13 residues. Germline V gene data show CDR1 as SGHDN and CDR2 as FVKESK. With 5 bases removed from V and 4 bases from J, the gap between germline ends came to 8 bases. CDR3 DNA sequence: TGTGCCAGCAGCGACAGACGTAATGAAAAACTGTTTTTT. Protein: CASSDRRNEKLFF.

This clone was seen more than once but under ten times. The chain employs TRBV27 and TRBJ2-3, with 11 bases identical to TRBD2. With 5 bases clipped from V and 5 bases from J, the junction kept 3 bases outside the gene matches. The germline CDR1 and CDR2 sequences are MNHEY and SMNVEV (reference sequence). The CDR3 contains 14 residues. The CDR3 region has the DNA TGTGCCAGCAGTATAGCGGGAGGGGGAGATACGCAGTATTTT. Its protein product is CASSIAGGGDTQYF.

The J gene is TRBJ2-4, the V gene TRBV7-9; D uncertain. The CDR3 covers 16 residues. Germline CDR1 and CDR2: SEHNR and FQNEAQ (reference sequence). V lost 5 bases and J lost 7, with 21 bases in between. CDR3 in DNA: TGTGCCAGCAGCCAACCGGTGGTGTCCGGTCTGAACATTCAGTACTTC. Translated, it gives CASSQPVVSGLNIQYF.

This rearrangement joins TRBV4-2 to TRBJ2-1; 7 positions agree with TRBD1. The germline V gene has CDR1 LGHNA and CDR2 YNFKEQ. The V and J ends lost 0 bases and 0 bases, in that order; junction bases with no gene match: 5. The CDR3 covers 17 residues. The CDR3 DNA reads as TGTGCCAGCAGCCAAGAAAGGGGGACAGCCTCCTACAATGAGCAGTTCTTC. Its protein product is CASSQERGTASYNEQFF.

The sample holds a few counts of this clone. The chain combines TRBV4-3 with TRBJ2-1, with a possible D match to TRBD2 (5 bases). With 0 bases removed from V and 0 bases from J, the gap between germline ends came to 12 bases. Germline CDR1 LGHNA, CDR2 YSLEER. The CDR3 length is 17 residues. CDR3 region: CASSQEVARFSYNEQFF. The CDR3 nucleotides read TGCGCCAGCAGCCAAGAGGTAGCGCGATTCTCCTACAATGAGCAGTTCTTC.

V gene TRBV7-2 combines with J gene TRBJ2-1; weak D call: TRBD1 (5 bases). V lost 5 bases and J 7 bases, leaving 15 bases between the germline ends. The germline V gene encodes CDR1 SGHTA and CDR2 FQGNSA. This CDR3 region has 14 residues. The CDR3 DNA reads as TGTGCCAGCAGCACCCGGACAACCTCTAATGAGCAGTTCTTC. This encodes CASSTRTTSNEQFF. The full variable domain, in which reference TRBV7-2 and TRBJ2-1 provide the parts outside the CDR3, is GAGVSQSPSNKVTEKGKDVELRCDPISGHTALYWYRQSLGQGLEFLIYFQGNSAPDKSGLPSDRFSAERTGGSVSTLTIQRTQQEDSAVYLCASSTRTTSNEQFFGPGTRLTVL.

The rearrangement links TRBV5-1 to TRBJ1-2; the match to TRBD1 covers 10 bases. Per the germline V gene, CDR1 is SGHRS and CDR2 is YFSETQ. This CDR3 spans 13 amino acids. V lost 3 bases, J lost 6 bases, and 2 bases stayed unmatched. CDR3 sequence: CASSSGQGDGYTF. CDR3 DNA sequence: TGCGCCAGCAGCTCAGGACAGGGGGATGGCTACACCTTC.